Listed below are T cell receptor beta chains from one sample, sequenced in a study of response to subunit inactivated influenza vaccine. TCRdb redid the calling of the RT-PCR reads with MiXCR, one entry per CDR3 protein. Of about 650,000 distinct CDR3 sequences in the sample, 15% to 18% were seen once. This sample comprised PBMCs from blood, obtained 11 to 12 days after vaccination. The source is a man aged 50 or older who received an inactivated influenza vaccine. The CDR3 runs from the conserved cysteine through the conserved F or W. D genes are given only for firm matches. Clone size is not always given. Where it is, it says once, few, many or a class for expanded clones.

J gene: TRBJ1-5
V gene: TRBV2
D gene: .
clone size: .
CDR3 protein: CASSDFRQSNQPQHF
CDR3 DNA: TGTGCCAGCAGTGATTTCAGACAGAGCAATCAGCCCCAGCATTTT

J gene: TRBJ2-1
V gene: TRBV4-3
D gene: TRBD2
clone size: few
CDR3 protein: CASSRGFSGGAPQHNEQFF
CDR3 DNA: TGCGCCAGCAGCCGAGGGTTTAGCGGGGGGGCGCCCCAGCACAATGAGCAGTTCTTC

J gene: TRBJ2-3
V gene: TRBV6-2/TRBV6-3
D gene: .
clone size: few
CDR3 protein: CASSYSIFADTQYF
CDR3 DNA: TGTGCCAGCAGTTACTCGATATTTGCAGATACGCAGTATTTT

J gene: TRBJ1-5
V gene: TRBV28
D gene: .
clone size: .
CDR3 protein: CASSLPRGPQHF
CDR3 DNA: TGTGCCAGCAGTCTCCCCCGTGGGCCCCAGCATTTT

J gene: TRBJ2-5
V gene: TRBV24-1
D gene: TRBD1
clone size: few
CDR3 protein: CATSDPGQIEETQYF
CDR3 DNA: TGTGCCACCAGTGATCCGGGACAGATCGAAGAGACCCAGTACTTC

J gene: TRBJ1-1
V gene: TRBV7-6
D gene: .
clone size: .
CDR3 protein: CASSPAAGKNTEAFF
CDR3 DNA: TGTGCCAGCAGCCCGGCGGCGGGGAAGAACACTGAAGCTTTCTTT

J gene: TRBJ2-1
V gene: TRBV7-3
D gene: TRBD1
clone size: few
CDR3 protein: CASSRTGGSSYNEQFF
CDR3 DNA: TGTGCCAGCAGCCGAACAGGGGGAAGCTCCTACAATGAGCAGTTCTTC

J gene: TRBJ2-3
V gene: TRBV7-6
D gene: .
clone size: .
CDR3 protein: CASSLDRVADTQYF
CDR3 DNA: TGTGCCAGCAGCTTAGACAGGGTGGCAGATACGCAGTATTTT

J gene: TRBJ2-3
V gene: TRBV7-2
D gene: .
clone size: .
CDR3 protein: CASSLDPVGTQYF
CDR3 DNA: TGTGCCAGCAGCTTAGACCCGGTGGGTACGCAGTATTTT

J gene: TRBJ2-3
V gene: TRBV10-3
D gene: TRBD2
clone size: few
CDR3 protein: CAISVASGSTDTQYF
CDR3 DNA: TGTGCCATCAGTGTAGCTAGCGGGAGCACAGATACGCAGTATTTT

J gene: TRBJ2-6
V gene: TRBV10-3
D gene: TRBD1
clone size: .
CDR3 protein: CAIRPGQGAPADGANVLTF
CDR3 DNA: TGTGCCATCAGGCCGGGACAGGGGGCTCCAGCTGATGGGGCCAACGTCCTGACTTTC

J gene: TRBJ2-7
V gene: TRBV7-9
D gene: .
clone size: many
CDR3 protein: CASSLGQGDEQYF
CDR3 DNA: TGTGCCAGCAGCTTAGGGCAAGGGGACGAGCAGTACTTC

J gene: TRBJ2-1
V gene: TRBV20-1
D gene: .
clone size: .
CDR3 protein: CSAMGSASSYNEQFF
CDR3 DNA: TGCAGTGCTATGGGAAGCGCCAGCTCCTACAATGAGCAGTTCTTC

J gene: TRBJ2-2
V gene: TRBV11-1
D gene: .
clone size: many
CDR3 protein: CASSLGPGGELFF
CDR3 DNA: TGTGCCAGCAGCTTAGGTCCCGGCGGGGAGCTGTTTTTT

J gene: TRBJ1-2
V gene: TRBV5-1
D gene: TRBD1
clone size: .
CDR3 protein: CASRPGQGTYGYTF
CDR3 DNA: TGCGCCAGCAGACCAGGACAGGGCACCTATGGCTACACCTTC

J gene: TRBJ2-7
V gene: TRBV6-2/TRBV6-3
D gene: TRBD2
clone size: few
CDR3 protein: CASTRLAGRNEQYF
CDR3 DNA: TGTGCCAGCACTAGACTAGCGGGAAGGAACGAGCAGTACTTC

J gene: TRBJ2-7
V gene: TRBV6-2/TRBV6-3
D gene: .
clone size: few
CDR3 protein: CASSYGPTYEQYF
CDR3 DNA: TGTGCCAGCAGTTACGGGCCTACCTACGAGCAGTACTTC

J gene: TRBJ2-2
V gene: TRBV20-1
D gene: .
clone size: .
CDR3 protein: CSALDTFGPGELFF
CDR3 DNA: TGCAGTGCCCTGGACACCTTCGGGCCCGGGGAGCTGTTTTTT

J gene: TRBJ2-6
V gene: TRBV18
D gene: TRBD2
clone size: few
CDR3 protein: CASSPQAGGLLSGANVLTF
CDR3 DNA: TGTGCCAGCTCACCGCAGGCGGGAGGACTCCTCTCTGGGGCCAACGTCCTGACTTTC

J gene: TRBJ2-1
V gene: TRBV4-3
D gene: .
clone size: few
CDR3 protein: CASSQEVSQNEQFF
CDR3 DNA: TGCGCCAGCAGCCAAGAAGTAAGTCAGAATGAGCAGTTCTTC

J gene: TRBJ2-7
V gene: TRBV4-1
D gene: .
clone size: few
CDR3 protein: CASSQEQGSYEQYF
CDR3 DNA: TGCGCCAGCAGCCAAGAACAAGGGTCCTACGAGCAGTACTTC

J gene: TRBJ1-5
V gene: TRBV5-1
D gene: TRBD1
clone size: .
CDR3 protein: CASSYGQADQPQHF
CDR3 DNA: TGCGCCAGCAGCTACGGACAGGCCGATCAGCCCCAGCATTTT

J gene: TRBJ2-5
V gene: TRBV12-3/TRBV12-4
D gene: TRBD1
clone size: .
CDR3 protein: CASRPNTGEETQYF
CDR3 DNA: TGTGCCAGCAGGCCGAATACAGGGGAAGAGACCCAGTACTTC

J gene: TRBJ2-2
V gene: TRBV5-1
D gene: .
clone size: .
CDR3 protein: CASCGILTGELFF
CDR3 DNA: TGCGCCAGCTGCGGTATCTTAACCGGGGAGCTGTTTTTT

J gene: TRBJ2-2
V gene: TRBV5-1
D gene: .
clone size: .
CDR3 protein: CASSPQGGVGTGELFF
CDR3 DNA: TGCGCCAGCAGCCCACAGGGAGGGGTGGGCACCGGGGAGCTGTTTTTT

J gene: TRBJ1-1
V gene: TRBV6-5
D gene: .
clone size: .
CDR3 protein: CASSYSSGHLNTEAFF
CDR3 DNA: TGTGCCAGCAGTTACTCTTCGGGACACTTGAACACTGAAGCTTTCTTT

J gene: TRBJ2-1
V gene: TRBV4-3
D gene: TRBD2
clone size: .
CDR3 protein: CASSQVSSGRNEQFF
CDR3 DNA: TGCGCCAGCAGCCAAGTGTCTAGCGGTAGGAATGAGCAGTTCTTC

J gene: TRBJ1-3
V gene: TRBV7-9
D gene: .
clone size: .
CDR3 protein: CASSFGQPSSGNTIYF
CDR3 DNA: TGTGCCAGCAGCTTCGGACAGCCGAGCTCTGGAAACACCATATATTTT

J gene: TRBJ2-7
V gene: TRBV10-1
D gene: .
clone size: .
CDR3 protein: CASSELGRDEQYF
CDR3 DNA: TGCGCCAGCAGTGAGTTAGGAAGGGACGAGCAGTACTTC

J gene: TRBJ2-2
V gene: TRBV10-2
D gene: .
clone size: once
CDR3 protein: CASKVLPNTGELFF
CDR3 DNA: TGCGCCAGCAAGGTCCTACCGAACACCGGGGAGCTGTTTTTT

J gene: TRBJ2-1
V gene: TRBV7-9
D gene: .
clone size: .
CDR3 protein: CASSYPLGEQFF
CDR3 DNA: TGTGCCAGCAGCTATCCGTTAGGTGAGCAGTTCTTC